This T cell receptor beta chain was captured in a study of blood T cell repertoires in COVID-19. Germline CDR1 SGHRS, CDR2 YFSETQ. Trimming removed 8 bases at V and 3 bases at J, with 13 bases between. The CDR3 is made up of 13 amino acids. Original methodology: Amplified reference gene primers provided the basis for estimating nucleated cell counts. The method was immunoSEQ multiplex PCR; TCRdb's version includes in-frame clones alone and lacks a portion of them. V and J calls and clone size are those listed in that table; D and trimming were worked out from the DNA. Of 70,000 to 85,000 clones listed, roughly four fifths are singletons.

This clonotype was obtained from a man at least 80 years old with acute or convalescent COVID-19. Specimen: peripheral blood. The chain uses TRBV5-1 and TRBJ2-3; TRBD1 is a possible D gene (6 bases). DNA for the CDR3: TGCGCCAGTGGACAGACTGAGACAGATACGCAGTATTTT. Translated: CASGQTETDTQYF.